This T cell receptor (beta chain) stems from a study of T cell changes during pregnancy in multiple sclerosis. Germline V gene data show CDR1 as MNHNS and CDR2 as SASEGT. V was clipped by 1 base and J by 4 bases, with 14 bases between them. This CDR3 is 16 amino acids long. This table comes from immunoSEQ multiplex PCR, and its TCRdb copy is limited to in-frame clones, with some not included. Counted here are roughly 74,000 clones, around nine tenths occurring once; the ten biggest clones make up less than 3.5%. The receptor comes from a female donor with multiple sclerosis, enrolled in a pregnancy study. The V gene is TRBV6-1, the J gene TRBJ2-1; perhaps TRBD2 as D (6 bases). Sequencing was performed on peripheral blood, taken before pregnancy. The CDR3 protein is CASSEERAGPYNEQFF. CDR3 sequence (DNA): TGTGCCAGCAGTGAAGAACGGGCGGGACCTTACAATGAGCAGTTCTTC.